The present entry profiles one T cell receptor (beta chain) with its context. Authors' methods: Counts of nucleated cells, estimated from reference gene primer amplification, were obtained. The repertoire was sequenced with immunoSEQ multiplex PCR; TCRdb's copy has only in-frame clones and lacks some. That table supplies the V and J calls and clone size; D and trimming were determined from the DNA. The sample lists 55,000 to 75,000 clones; about 90% were seen once. The entry originates in a study of blood T cell repertoires in COVID-19. The wider study: Material from acute and convalescent COVID-19 was sourced from the United States, Italy and Spain. Sources were T cells, B-cell-depleted T cells, or PBMCs; the material itself was cDNA or gDNA.

Germline assignment: CDR1 SGHTA and CDR2 FQGNSA. CDR3 length equals 14 residues. J gave up 5 bases and V 5 bases, and 8 bases lay outside the gene matches. This chain uses TRBV7-2 with TRBJ1-2; 7 nucleotides line up with TRBD1. This clonotype originated in a man aged 60 to 69 with acute or convalescent COVID-19. The sample was peripheral blood. The CDR3 is CASSPRQGQYGYTF. CDR3 nucleotide sequence: TGTGCCAGCAGCCCGCGACAGGGCCAGTATGGCTACACCTTC.